These 26 T cell receptor beta chains were sequenced from one sample in a study of blood T cell repertoires in COVID-19. The protocol was immunoSEQ multiplex PCR, while the TCRdb copy is restricted to in-frame clones and leaves out a portion. The sample includes 45,000 or so clones, 75% to 85% seen only once; the top ten take roughly 8.2%. The sequencing sample was made of peripheral blood. Receptor source: a man older than 75 in a cohort sampled during active COVID-19.

This clone has just a few counts. This chain uses TRBV4-3 with TRBJ2-5; perhaps TRBD2 as D (7 bases). Between the trimmed V and J ends, which lost 2 bases and 5 bases, there was a span of 9 bases. The length of the CDR3 is 13 residues. Germline CDR1 is LGHNA and CDR2 is YSLEER. CDR3 in DNA: TGCGCCAGCAGCCAACGGGGGGCTGAGACCCAGTACTTC. Its protein is CASSQRGAETQYF.

V usage is TRBV28 and J usage is TRBJ2-1, with 12 bases lining up with TRBD1. The CDR3 totals 17 residues. V was pared by 2 bases and J by 5 bases, with 7 bases of the junction left unmatched. The germline gives CDR1 MDHEN, CDR2 SYDVKM. CDR3 loop: CASSLNKGQGADNEQFF. The CDR3 DNA reads as TGTGCCAGCAGTTTAAATAAGGGACAGGGGGCCGACAATGAGCAGTTCTTC.

The J gene is TRBJ1-1, the V gene TRBV7-9; possibly TRBD1 for D (5 bases). The CDR3 sequence is 16 residues long. The germline CDR1 and CDR2 sequences are SEHNR and FQNEAQ (reference sequence). Trimming removed 1 base from V and 0 bases from J, with 12 bases in between. CDR3 sequence reads: CASSLGVGRLNTEAFF. The CDR3 nucleotides read TGTGCCAGCAGCTTAGGTGTGGGGCGACTGAACACTGAAGCTTTCTTT.

The rearrangement links TRBV15 to TRBJ1-5; D is uncertain. The CDR3 runs to 15 residues. CDR1 and CDR2 from the germline V gene are LNHNV and YYDKDF (reference sequence). With 5 bases removed from V and 0 bases from J, the gap between germline ends came to 11 bases. The CDR3 is CATSDGVDSNQPQHF. CDR3 bases: TGTGCCACCAGCGATGGAGTCGATAGCAATCAGCCCCAGCATTTT.

The chain links TRBV9 to TRBJ2-7; D is unresolved. The CDR3 is 14 residues long. Trimming cost V 4 bases and J 0 bases, with 11 bases left between them. The germline CDR1 and CDR2 sequences are SGDLS and YYNGEE. CDR3 loop: CASSRHSSSYEQYF. The CDR3 DNA follows: TGTGCCAGCAGCAGGCACAGCAGCTCCTACGAGCAGTACTTC.

This clone was seen a handful of times. The V and J genes are TRBV6-5 and TRBJ2-1, with 11 bases that match TRBD1. CDR1 is MNHEY, CDR2 SVGAGI, per germline. The CDR3 sequence is 15 residues long. V lost 2 bases, J lost 8 bases, and 5 bases stayed unmatched. CDR3 region: CASSYRGTGGHEQFF. The CDR3 bases are TGTGCCAGCAGTTACCGCGGGACAGGGGGACATGAGCAGTTCTTC.

The chain's CDR3 is CASSGQGGRTEAFF. The CDR3 bases are TGTGCCAGCAGTGGGCAGGGGGGAAGAACTGAAGCTTTCTTT. The chain couples TRBV2 to TRBJ1-1, with 7 nucleotides matching TRBD1. With V trimmed by 4 bases and J by 5 bases, 7 bases remained unmatched. The CDR3 contains 14 residues. Germline CDR1 SNHLY, CDR2 FYNNEI.

Remarks on this clone: At the DNA level, this CDR3 is encoded by other sequences in the same sample as well. The chain employs TRBV5-4 and TRBJ1-2, with 7 bases that match TRBD1. The CDR3 length is 14 residues. Germline V gene sequence: CDR1 SGHNT, CDR2 YYREEE (reference sequence). V shed 4 bases, J shed 1 base, and the junction held 4 bases outside the gene matches. The CDR3 loop is CASSPGQFNYGYTF. As DNA, the CDR3 is TGTGCCAGCAGCCCGGGACAGTTTAACTATGGCTACACCTTC.

The gene calls are TRBV5-6 and TRBJ1-4, with D possibly TRBD1 on 6 matching bases. This CDR3 contains 14 residues. Germline V gene data show CDR1 as SGHDT and CDR2 as YYEEEE. Trimming cost V 3 bases and J 11 bases, with 17 bases left between them. CDR3 nucleotides: TGTGCCAGCAGCTCGGGACACAGGGCCTCCAAACTGTTTTTT. Encoded protein: CASSSGHRASKLFF. Drawing the rest from reference TRBV5-6 and TRBJ1-4, the complete variable domain is DAGVTQSPTHLIKTRGQQVTLRCSPKSGHDTVSWYQQALGQGPQFIFQYYEEEERQRGNFPDRFSGHQFPNYSSELNVNALLLGDSALYLCASSSGHRASKLFFGSGTQLSVL.

The rearrangement joins TRBV5-1 to TRBJ2-6, with 7 bases fitting TRBD1. There are 17 residues in the CDR3. With V trimmed by 4 bases and J by 0 bases, 7 bases remained unmatched. Germline loops: CDR1 SGHRS, CDR2 YFSETQ. In nucleotides, the CDR3 is TGCGCCAGCAGCCCACGGGACAGTCGCTCTGGGGCCAACGTCCTGACTTTC. This codes for CASSPRDSRSGANVLTF.

The rearrangement uses TRBV7-3 and TRBJ2-3, with 9 positions matching TRBD2. CDR3 length equals 17 residues. Per germline, CDR1 SGHTA and CDR2 FQGTGA. Trimming took 5 bases from V and 4 from J; bases not matched to a gene: 13. CDR3 nucleotides: TGTGCCAGCAGCAAAGCCCGGATAGCGGGGGAATCAGATACGCAGTATTTT. Its translation: CASSKARIAGESDTQYF.

V usage is TRBV3-1 (or the pseudogene TRBV3-2) and J usage is TRBJ2-5; weak D call: TRBD2 (6 bases). Trimming removed 11 bases from V and 5 bases from J, with 36 bases in between. Germline assignment: CDR1 LGHDT and CDR2 YNNKEL (reference sequence). The CDR3 has 19 residues. This CDR3 reads CAPTTRIMDSGPPGETQYF. The CDR3 DNA sequence: TGTGCCCCTACCACGAGGATCATGGATAGCGGCCCCCCGGGGGAGACCCAGTACTTC.

This chain links TRBV19 with TRBJ2-7, with 10 bases identical to TRBD1. This CDR3 has 14 residues. Germline V gives CDR1 LNHDA, CDR2 SQIVND (reference sequence). V lost 4 bases and J lost 5; bases outside the gene matches: 5. CDR3 DNA sequence: TGTGCCAGTAGTAGCCGACAGGGGGCGCACGAGCAGTACTTC. Its translation: CASSSRQGAHEQYF.

The J gene is TRBJ2-1, the V gene TRBV27, with a tentative D call TRBD2 (5 bases). The CDR3 length is 15 residues. The V end lost 8 bases, the J end lost 7 bases, and 21 bases lay between the germline ends. Germline CDR1 and CDR2: MNHEY and SMNVEV (reference sequence). The CDR3 DNA follows: TGTGCCAGCGGATCAAGCGGAAATAACAAAAATGAGCAGTTCTTC. Translating gives CASGSSGNNKNEQFF.

J is TRBJ1-4 and V is TRBV28, with D uncertain. Germline CDR1 reads MDHEN; CDR2 reads SYDVKM. The CDR3 contains 15 residues. The V gene lost 5 bases and the J gene lost 0 bases, with 10 bases spanning the gap. Here the CDR3 reads CASSLLGPTNEKLFF. In DNA, the CDR3 is TGTGCCAGCAGTCTCCTAGGCCCAACTAATGAAAAACTGTTTTTT.

This clone was recorded a few times. The chain combines TRBV27 with TRBJ1-6; no clear D gene. The CDR3 loop spans 14 amino acids. Germline V gene lookup returns CDR1 MNHEY and CDR2 SMNVEV (reference sequence). V was trimmed by 5 bases and J by 0 bases, leaving 5 bases between them. CDR3 nucleotide sequence: TGTGCCAGCAGTACCAGCTCCTATAATTCACCCCTCCACTTT. Translating gives CASSTSSYNSPLHF.

The V call is TRBV5-1, the J call TRBJ1-6, with 11 bases matching TRBD1. The CDR3 covers 15 residues. Trimming took 5 bases from V and 8 from J; bases not matched to a gene: 6. From germline, CDR1 is SGHRS and CDR2 YFSETQ. CDR3 in amino acids: CASRGTGGPYSPLHF. As DNA, the CDR3 is TGCGCCAGCAGGGGGACAGGGGGACCATATTCACCCCTCCACTTT.

J is TRBJ1-2 and V is TRBV19, with D perhaps matching TRBD1 (5 bases). The CDR3 contains 15 residues. CDR1 and CDR2 (germline): LNHDA, SQIVND (reference sequence). The V gene lost 3 bases and the J gene lost 0 bases, with 11 bases spanning the gap. Here the CDR3 reads CASSIYGAANYGYTF. DNA for the CDR3: TGTGCCAGTAGTATCTATGGGGCGGCTAACTATGGCTACACCTTC.

The table lists this clone with a few counts. The chain uses TRBV19 and TRBJ1-1, with 8 bases lining up with TRBD1. Germline V gives CDR1 LNHDA, CDR2 SQIVND (reference sequence). This CDR3 contains 14 residues. Losses at the gene ends were 4 bases for V and 1 base for J; bases not matched to a gene: 2. The CDR3 nucleotides read TGTGCCAGTAGTAAGGGACAGGCGAACACTGAAGCTTTCTTT. Protein: CASSKGQANTEAFF. The variable domain in full, completed from reference TRBV19 and TRBJ1-1, reads DGGITQSPKYLFRKEGQNVTLSCEQNLNHDAMYWYRQDPGQGLRLIYYSQIVNDFQKGDIAEGYSVSREKKESFPLTVTSAQKNPTAFYLCASSKGQANTEAFFGQGTRLTVV.

About this clone: Its ends do not fully match the called genes, so a read error is possible. The V and J genes are TRBV5-6 and TRBJ2-1, with TRBD1 as a possible D gene (5 bases). Germline loops: CDR1 SGHDT, CDR2 YYEEEE. The CDR3 runs 13 residues. The CDR3 spells CASSLALDNEQFF. The DNA for the CDR3 is TGTGCCAGCAGCTTGGCTTTGGACAACGAGCAGTTCTTC.

The chain uses TRBV4-3 and TRBJ2-5; TRBD1 aligns across 10 bases. This CDR3 is built from 14 residues. Germline V gene sequence: CDR1 LGHNA, CDR2 YSLEER. Trimming cost V 4 bases and J 3 bases; bases outside gene matches: 2. The DNA for the CDR3 is TGCGCCAGCAGCCTTGGGACAGGGGAAGAGACCCAGTACTTC. Amino acids: CASSLGTGEETQYF.

The J gene is TRBJ1-6, the V gene TRBV7-8; 7 bases map to TRBD1. Germline V CDR1 and CDR2: SGHVS, FQNEAQ. The CDR3 has 15 amino acids. V shed 1 base and J 8 bases; nucleotides not matched to a gene: 5. The CDR3 is CASSLDPTGHSPLHF. DNA of the CDR3: TGTGCCAGCAGCTTAGACCCGACAGGGCATTCACCCCTCCACTTT. The whole variable domain, filled in from reference TRBV7-8 and TRBJ1-6, reads GAGVSQSPRYKVAKRGQDVALRCDPISGHVSLFWYQQALGQGPEFLTYFQNEAQLDKSGLPSDRFFAERPEGSVSTLKIQRTQQEDSAVYLCASSLDPTGHSPLHFGNGTRLTVT.

The V and J genes are TRBV2 and TRBJ2-4, with D possibly being TRBD1 (6 bases). The V gene lost 8 bases and the J gene lost 8 bases, with 16 bases spanning the gap. CDR3 length: 13 residues. Germline CDR1 is SNHLY and CDR2 is FYNNEI. The CDR3: CASCLQGGDIQYF. CDR3 DNA sequence: TGTGCCAGCTGCCTACAGGGCGGTGACATTCAGTACTTC.

The DNA of the CDR3 is TGTGCCAGCAGCCCCCAACCTCGACTAGCCCCCGGGGAGCTGTTTTTT. Residues: CASSPQPRLAPGELFF. The V call is TRBV7-7, the J call TRBJ2-2, with TRBD2 matching 7 bases. The CDR3 loop spans 16 amino acids. CDR1 SSHAT and CDR2 FNYEAQ come from the germline V gene (reference sequence). The J segment lost 6 bases and the V segment lost 5 bases, leaving 12 bases of the junction unmatched.

The V call is TRBV7-9, the J call TRBJ2-3; D is perhaps TRBD2 (6 bases). Germline CDR1 and CDR2: SEHNR and FQNEAQ (reference sequence). This CDR3 spans 16 amino acids. The V and J ends lost 5 bases and 2 bases respectively, with 17 bases between them. CDR3 region: CASSEERESVTDTQYF. CDR3 DNA sequence: TGTGCCAGCAGCGAAGAACGGGAGTCGGTCACAGATACGCAGTATTTT.

CDR3 region: CASSPGQVLYF. CDR3 bases: TGTGCCAGCAGCCCGGGACAGGTTTTGTACTTC. The chain uses TRBV3-1 (or the pseudogene TRBV3-2) and TRBJ2-7; 8 positions match TRBD1. Germline V gives CDR1 LGHDT, CDR2 YNNKEL (reference sequence). CDR3 size: 11 residues. J was trimmed by 12 bases and V by 4 bases; bases with no gene match: 5.